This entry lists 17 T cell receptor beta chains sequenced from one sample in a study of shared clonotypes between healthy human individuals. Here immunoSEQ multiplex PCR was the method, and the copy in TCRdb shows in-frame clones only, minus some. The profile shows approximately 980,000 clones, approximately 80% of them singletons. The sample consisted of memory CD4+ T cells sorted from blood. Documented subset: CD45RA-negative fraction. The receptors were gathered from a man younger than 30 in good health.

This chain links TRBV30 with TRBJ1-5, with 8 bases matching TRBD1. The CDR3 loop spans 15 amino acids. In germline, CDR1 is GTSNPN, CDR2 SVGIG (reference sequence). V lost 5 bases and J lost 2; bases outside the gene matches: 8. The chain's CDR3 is CAWGAGQGGNQPQHF. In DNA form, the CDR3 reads TGTGCCTGGGGAGCCGGACAGGGAGGCAATCAGCCCCAGCATTTT.

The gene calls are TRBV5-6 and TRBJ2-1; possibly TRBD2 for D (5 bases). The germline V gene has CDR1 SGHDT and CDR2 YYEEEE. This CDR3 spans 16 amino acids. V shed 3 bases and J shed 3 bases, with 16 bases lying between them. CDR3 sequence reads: CASSSSGRPGYNEQFF. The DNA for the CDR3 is TGTGCCAGCAGCTCGTCTGGGAGACCTGGCTACAATGAGCAGTTCTTC.

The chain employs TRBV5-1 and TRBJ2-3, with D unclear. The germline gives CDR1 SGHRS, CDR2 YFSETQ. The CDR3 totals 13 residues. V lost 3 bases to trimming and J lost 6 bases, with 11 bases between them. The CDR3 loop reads CASSSFNPDTQYF. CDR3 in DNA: TGCGCCAGCAGCTCCTTTAATCCGGATACGCAGTATTTT.

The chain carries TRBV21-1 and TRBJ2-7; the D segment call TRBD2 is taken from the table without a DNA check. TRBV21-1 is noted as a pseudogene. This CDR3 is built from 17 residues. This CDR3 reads CASSRPVPGTSEDEQYF. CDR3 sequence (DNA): TGTGCCAGCAGCAGACCCGTCCCCGGGACTAGCGAGGACGAGCAGTACTTC.

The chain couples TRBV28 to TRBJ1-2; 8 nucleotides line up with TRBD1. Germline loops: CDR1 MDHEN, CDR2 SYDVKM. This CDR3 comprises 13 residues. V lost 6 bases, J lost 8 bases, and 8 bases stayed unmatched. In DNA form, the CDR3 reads TGTGCCAGCAGACTCGGGACAGGTTACGGCTACACCTTC. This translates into CASRLGTGYGYTF.

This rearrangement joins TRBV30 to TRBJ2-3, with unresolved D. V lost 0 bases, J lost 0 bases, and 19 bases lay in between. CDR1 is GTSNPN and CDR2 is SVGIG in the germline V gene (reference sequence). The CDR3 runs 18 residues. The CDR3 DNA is TGTGCCTGGAGTGTGTCAAGGGTCCCCAGGTCTAGCACAGATACGCAGTATTTT. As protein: CAWSVSRVPRSSTDTQYF.

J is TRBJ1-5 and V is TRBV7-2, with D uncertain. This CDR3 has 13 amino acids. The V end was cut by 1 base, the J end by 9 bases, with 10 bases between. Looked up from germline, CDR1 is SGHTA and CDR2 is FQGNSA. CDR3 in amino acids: CASSLGHQRPQHF. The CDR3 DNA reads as TGTGCCAGCAGCTTAGGTCACCAGAGGCCCCAGCATTTT.

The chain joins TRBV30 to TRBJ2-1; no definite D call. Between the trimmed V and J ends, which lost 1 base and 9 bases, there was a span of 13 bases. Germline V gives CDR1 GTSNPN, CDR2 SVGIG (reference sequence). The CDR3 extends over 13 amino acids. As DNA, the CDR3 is TGTGCCTGGAGTGGTCGAGTTGATGGTGAGCAGTTCTTC. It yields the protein CAWSGRVDGEQFF. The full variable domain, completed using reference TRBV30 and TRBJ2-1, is SQTIHQWPATLVQPVGSPLSLECTVEGTSNPNLYWYRQAAGRGLQLLFYSVGIGQISSEVPQNLSASRPQDRQFILSSKKLLLSDSGFYLCAWSGRVDGEQFFGPGTRLTVL.

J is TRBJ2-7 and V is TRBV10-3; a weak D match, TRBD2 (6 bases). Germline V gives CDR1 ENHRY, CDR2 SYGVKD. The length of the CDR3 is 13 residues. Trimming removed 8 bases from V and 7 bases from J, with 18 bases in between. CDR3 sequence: CAIGTGTGGEQYF. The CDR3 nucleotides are TGTGCCATCGGTACGGGGACTGGGGGGGAGCAGTACTTC.

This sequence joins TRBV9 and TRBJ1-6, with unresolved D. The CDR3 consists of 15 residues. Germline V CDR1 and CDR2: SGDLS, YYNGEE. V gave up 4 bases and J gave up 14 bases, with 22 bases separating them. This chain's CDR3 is CASSSPSAGAGTLHF. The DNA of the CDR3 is TGTGCCAGCAGCTCGCCGTCGGCAGGCGCCGGCACCCTCCACTTT.

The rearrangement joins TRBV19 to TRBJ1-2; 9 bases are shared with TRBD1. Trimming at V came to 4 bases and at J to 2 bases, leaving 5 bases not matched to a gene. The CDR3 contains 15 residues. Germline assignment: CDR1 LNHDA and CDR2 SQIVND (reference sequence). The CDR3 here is CASSTTGQGNYGYTF. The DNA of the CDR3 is TGTGCCAGTAGTACGACAGGACAGGGGAACTATGGCTACACCTTC.

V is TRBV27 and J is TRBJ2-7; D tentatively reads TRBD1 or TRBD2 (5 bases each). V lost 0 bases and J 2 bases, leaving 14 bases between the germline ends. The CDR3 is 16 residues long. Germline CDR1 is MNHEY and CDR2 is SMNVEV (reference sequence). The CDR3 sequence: CASSLSGTVPAYEQYF. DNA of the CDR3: TGTGCCAGCAGTTTATCCGGGACGGTGCCCGCCTACGAGCAGTACTTC.

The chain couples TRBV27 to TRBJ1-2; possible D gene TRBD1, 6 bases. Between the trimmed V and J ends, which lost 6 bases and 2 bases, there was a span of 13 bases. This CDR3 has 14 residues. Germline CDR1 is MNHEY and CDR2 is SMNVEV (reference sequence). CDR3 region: CASSQQGPNYGYTF. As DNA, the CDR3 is TGTGCCAGCAGCCAACAGGGACCCAACTATGGCTACACCTTC.

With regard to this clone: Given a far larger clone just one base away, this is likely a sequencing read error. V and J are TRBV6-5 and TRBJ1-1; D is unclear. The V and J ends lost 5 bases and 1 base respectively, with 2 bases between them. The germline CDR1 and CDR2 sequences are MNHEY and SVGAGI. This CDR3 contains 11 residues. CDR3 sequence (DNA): TGTGCCAGCAGTACGAACACTGAAGCTTTCTTT. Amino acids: CASSTNTEAFF.

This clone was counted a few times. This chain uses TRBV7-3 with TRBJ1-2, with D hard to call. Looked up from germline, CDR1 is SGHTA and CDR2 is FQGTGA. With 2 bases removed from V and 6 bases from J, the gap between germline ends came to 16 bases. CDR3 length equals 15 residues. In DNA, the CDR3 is TGTGCCAGCAGCTTACCCTTCCCAGCAGGCAATGGCTACACCTTC. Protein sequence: CASSLPFPAGNGYTF.

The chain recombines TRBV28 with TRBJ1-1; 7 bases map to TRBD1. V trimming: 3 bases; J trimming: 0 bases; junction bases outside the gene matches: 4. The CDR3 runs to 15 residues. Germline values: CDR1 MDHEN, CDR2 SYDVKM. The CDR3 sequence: CASSFSRGLNTEAFF. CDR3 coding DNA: TGTGCCAGCAGTTTCAGCAGGGGGTTGAACACTGAAGCTTTCTTT.

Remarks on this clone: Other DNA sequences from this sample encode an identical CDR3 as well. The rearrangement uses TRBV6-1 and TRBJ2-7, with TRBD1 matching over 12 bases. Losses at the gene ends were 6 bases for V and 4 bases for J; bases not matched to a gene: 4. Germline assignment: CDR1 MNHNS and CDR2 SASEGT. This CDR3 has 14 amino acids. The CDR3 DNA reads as TGTGCCAGCAGGAGGGGACAGGGGGCGTACGAGCAGTACTTC. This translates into CASRRGQGAYEQYF.